The sample holds a few counts of the clone carrying this TCR beta chain. The antigen is undetermined. This sample was taken from a study of T cells after yellow fever vaccination. Germline values: CDR1 MNHEY, CDR2 SMNVEV (reference sequence). The CDR3 has 14 residues. Deletions cut 3 bases from V and 5 bases from J, with 11 bases between. MiXCR, run by TCRdb on the 5' RACE reads, gives a single entry per CDR3 protein. The top ten hold 35% to 40% of the sample, which has roughly 170,000 distinct CDR3 sequences, around 8.5% seen once. Study-wide points: On re-exposure, the response was weaker but peaked faster, at day 5 versus 15. Post-booster reappearance was seen for most primary-vaccination clones (about 96% CD4, about 90% CD8).

Sequences were derived from CD8+ T cells sorted from PBMCs, sampled 45 days after the yellow fever booster vaccination. The gene calls are TRBV27 and TRBJ2-4, with D possibly being TRBD1 or TRBD2 (6 bases each). The source is a man aged 18 to 30 who received the YFV17D yellow fever vaccine. The CDR3 DNA reads as TGTGCCAGCAGTTTGGAGGGGGGTGAAAACATTCAGTACTTC. Translation: CASSLEGGENIQYF.